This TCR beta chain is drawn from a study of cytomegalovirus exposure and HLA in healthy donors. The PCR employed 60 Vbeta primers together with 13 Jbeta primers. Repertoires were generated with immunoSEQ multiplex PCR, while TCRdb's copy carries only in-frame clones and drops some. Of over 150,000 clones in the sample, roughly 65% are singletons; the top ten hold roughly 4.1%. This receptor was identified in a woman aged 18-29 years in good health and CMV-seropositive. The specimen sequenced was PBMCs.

Here the CDR3 reads CASSPRGGAAGGYTF. The CDR3 bases are TGTGCCAGCAGCCCCCGGGGAGGTGCCGCCGGCGGCTACACCTTC. This chain connects TRBV11-3 to TRBJ1-2; D remains unclear. Germline V gives CDR1 SGHNT, CDR2 YENEEA. The CDR3 has 15 residues. Trimming took 5 bases from V and 8 from J, leaving 21 bases between them.